Following are 17 T cell receptor beta chains from one sample sequenced in a study of cytomegalovirus exposure and HLA in healthy donors. Profiling relied on immunoSEQ multiplex PCR, and the TCRdb table lists in-frame clones only, not all of them. The sample carries about 140,000 clones, about 90% recorded once. Sequences were obtained from PBMCs. Every receptor here comes from a man aged 18 to 29 in good health and CMV-seronegative.

The chain recombines TRBV7-9 with TRBJ2-3; 12 positions match TRBD1. The CDR3 has 17 residues. Germline V gene lookup returns CDR1 SEHNR and CDR2 FQNEAQ (reference sequence). Unmatched junction bases numbered 8, after V lost 5 bases and J lost 2 bases. The CDR3 is CASSPPPGQGATDTQYF. DNA for the CDR3: TGTGCCAGCAGCCCACCCCCGGGACAGGGGGCCACAGATACGCAGTATTTT.

This clone occurred many times. The rearrangement uses TRBV19 and TRBJ2-1; TRBD2 is a possible D gene (6 bases). The CDR3 length is 16 residues. V was pared by 5 bases and J by 7 bases, with 21 bases between. Germline assignment: CDR1 LNHDA and CDR2 SQIVND (reference sequence). CDR3 region: CASSGLEGIRGNEQFF. CDR3 coding DNA: TGTGCCAGTAGTGGGTTGGAGGGGATTCGTGGGAATGAGCAGTTCTTC.

This clone occurred once. The CDR3 reads CASSETRGGGDTQYF. CDR3 DNA: TGTGCCAGCAGTGAAACCCGCGGGGGGGGAGATACGCAGTATTTT. This chain connects TRBV2 to TRBJ2-3; 9 positions agree with TRBD2. Unmatched junction bases numbered 5, after V lost 2 bases and J lost 5 bases. CDR3 length: 15 amino acids. Germline CDR1 is SNHLY and CDR2 is FYNNEI.

This chain connects TRBV15 to TRBJ2-2; 9 bases align to TRBD2. The CDR3 loop spans 16 amino acids. The V gene's germline CDR1 is LNHNV and CDR2 YYDKDF (reference sequence). The V gene end was trimmed by 4 bases and the J gene end by 7 bases; junction bases not matched to a gene: 10. The CDR3 DNA reads as TGTGCCACCAGCACAGGCGGGGGGGCCAGAAGCGGGGAGCTGTTTTTT. It codes for CATSTGGGARSGELFF.

DNA for the CDR3: TGTGCCAGCAGCTCCCACTTACGGGACAGGGGCTCTCAAGAGACCCAGTACTTC. Protein: CASSSHLRDRGSQETQYF. The chain has TRBV7-6 and TRBJ2-5, with 10 bases identical to TRBD1. Trimming at V came to 4 bases and at J to 2 bases, leaving 13 bases not matched to a gene. This CDR3 comprises 18 residues. CDR1 and CDR2 from the germline V gene are SGHVS and FNYEAQ.

The rearrangement uses TRBV5-1 and TRBJ2-3, with D unclear. V lost 1 base to trimming and J lost 3 bases, with 6 bases between them. Germline V gives CDR1 SGHRS, CDR2 YFSETQ. The CDR3 consists of 13 residues. The CDR3: CASSLKATDTQYF. DNA of the CDR3: TGCGCCAGCAGCTTGAAAGCTACAGATACGCAGTATTTT.

The chain combines TRBV2 with TRBJ2-7; D is possibly TRBD2 (6 bases). The germline gives CDR1 SNHLY, CDR2 FYNNEI. V was cut by 7 bases and J by 1 base, with 14 bases left in between. This CDR3 comprises 14 residues. DNA of the CDR3: TGTGCCAGCAAACCGGCGGGGCTGTCCTACGAGCAGTACTTC. It yields the protein CASKPAGLSYEQYF. The entire variable domain, with the rest obtained from reference TRBV2 and TRBJ2-7, is as follows: EPEVTQTPSHQVTQMGQEVILRCVPISNHLYFYWYRQILGQKVEFLVSFYNNEISEKSEIFDDQFSVERPDGSNFTLKIRSTKLEDSAMYFCASKPAGLSYEQYFGPGTRLTVT.

V gene TRBV11-2 combines with J gene TRBJ2-3, with D perhaps matching TRBD2 (5 bases). The CDR3 loop spans 18 amino acids. The V gene lost 0 bases and the J gene lost 2 bases, with 18 bases spanning the gap. Per the germline V gene, CDR1 is SGHAT and CDR2 is FQNNGV. In DNA, the CDR3 is TGTGCCAGCAGCTTAGATCCTCTACGGCGGGCCCTCACAGATACGCAGTATTTT. The encoded protein is CASSLDPLRRALTDTQYF.

The chain has TRBV27 and TRBJ2-7; TRBD1 might be the D (6 bases). Germline lookup yields CDR1 MNHEY and CDR2 SMNVEV (reference sequence). Trimming stripped 4 bases from V and 2 bases from J, with 18 bases between. The CDR3 is 16 residues long. CDR3 coding DNA: TGTGCCAGCAGTTCCCCAACCAGGGGTGGCACCTACGAGCAGTACTTC. It codes for CASSSPTRGGTYEQYF.

The chain carries TRBV11-3 and TRBJ2-1; possibly TRBD1 for D (6 bases). The CDR3 is made up of 14 amino acids. Trimming stripped 2 bases from V and 9 bases from J, with 14 bases between. Germline-derived CDR1 and CDR2 are SGHNT and YENEEA. The CDR3: CASSLQGTRGEQFF. For the CDR3, the DNA is TGTGCCAGCAGCTTACAGGGGACAAGAGGTGAGCAGTTCTTC.

The chain employs TRBV25-1 and TRBJ2-5; D remains unclear. The CDR3 covers 16 residues. The V gene lost 1 base and the J gene lost 2 bases, with 14 bases spanning the gap. Germline assignment: CDR1 MGHDK and CDR2 SYGVNS. The CDR3 nucleotides are TGTGCCAGCAGTGAATCCCAGGAATACCTACAAGAGACCCAGTACTTC. Translation: CASSESQEYLQETQYF.

The chain links TRBV28 to TRBJ2-2, with 7 bases that match TRBD1. With 5 bases clipped from V and 5 bases from J, the junction kept 11 bases outside the gene matches. This CDR3 contains 16 residues. Germline loops: CDR1 MDHEN, CDR2 SYDVKM. CDR3 bases: TGTGCCAGCAGTACCCGTAGTGGCAGGGGGACCGGGGAGCTGTTTTTT. Encoded protein: CASSTRSGRGTGELFF.

This clone was observed a handful of times. The chain joins TRBV11-3 to TRBJ2-7; D is possibly TRBD2 (6 bases). CDR3 size: 14 residues. Germline CDR1 SGHNT, CDR2 YENEEA. Trimming shortened V by 3 bases and J by 6 bases, and 15 bases separated the two germline ends. CDR3 coding DNA: TGTGCCAGCAGCTTGTCCGGGAGTGAAGGCGAGCAGTACTTC. Its protein is CASSLSGSEGEQYF.

J is TRBJ2-2 and V is TRBV4-1; TRBD2 matches at 7 bases. V shed 4 bases and J 6 bases; nucleotides not matched to a gene: 11. Germline V lookup: CDR1 MGHRA, CDR2 YSYEKL. This CDR3 region has 16 residues. The DNA for the CDR3 is TGCGCCAGCAGCCCCTCAGCGGGGAGGCCCCCCGGGGAGCTGTTTTTT. Translated, it gives CASSPSAGRPPGELFF.

The chain employs TRBV27 and TRBJ2-7; D call uncertain. The V end lost 2 bases, the J end lost 12 bases, and 14 bases lay between the germline ends. The germline V gene has CDR1 MNHEY and CDR2 SMNVEV (reference sequence). The length of the CDR3 is 12 residues. For the CDR3, the DNA is TGTGCCAGCAGTTTACAGTCAGGTTCGGTGTACTTC. Encoded protein: CASSLQSGSVYF.

The chain uses TRBV7-8 and TRBJ2-5, with TRBD2 identical over 9 bases. Germline V gives CDR1 SGHVS, CDR2 FQNEAQ. V was pared by 0 bases and J by 5 bases, with 7 bases of the junction left unmatched. The CDR3 length is 16 residues. The CDR3 region is CASSLAASGAGETQYF. The CDR3 coding sequence is TGTGCCAGCAGCTTAGCGGCTAGCGGGGCTGGCGAGACCCAGTACTTC.

This clone was detected once. The CDR3 bases are TGTGCCAGCTCACCAACGCTCGGGGTCACTAATGAGCAGTTCTTC. Translated: CASSPTLGVTNEQFF. V is TRBV18 and J is TRBJ2-1, with a weak D call TRBD2 (5 bases). The CDR3 sequence is 15 residues long. V lost 2 bases to trimming and J lost 7 bases, with 15 bases between them. The germline gives CDR1 KGHSH, CDR2 LQKENI.